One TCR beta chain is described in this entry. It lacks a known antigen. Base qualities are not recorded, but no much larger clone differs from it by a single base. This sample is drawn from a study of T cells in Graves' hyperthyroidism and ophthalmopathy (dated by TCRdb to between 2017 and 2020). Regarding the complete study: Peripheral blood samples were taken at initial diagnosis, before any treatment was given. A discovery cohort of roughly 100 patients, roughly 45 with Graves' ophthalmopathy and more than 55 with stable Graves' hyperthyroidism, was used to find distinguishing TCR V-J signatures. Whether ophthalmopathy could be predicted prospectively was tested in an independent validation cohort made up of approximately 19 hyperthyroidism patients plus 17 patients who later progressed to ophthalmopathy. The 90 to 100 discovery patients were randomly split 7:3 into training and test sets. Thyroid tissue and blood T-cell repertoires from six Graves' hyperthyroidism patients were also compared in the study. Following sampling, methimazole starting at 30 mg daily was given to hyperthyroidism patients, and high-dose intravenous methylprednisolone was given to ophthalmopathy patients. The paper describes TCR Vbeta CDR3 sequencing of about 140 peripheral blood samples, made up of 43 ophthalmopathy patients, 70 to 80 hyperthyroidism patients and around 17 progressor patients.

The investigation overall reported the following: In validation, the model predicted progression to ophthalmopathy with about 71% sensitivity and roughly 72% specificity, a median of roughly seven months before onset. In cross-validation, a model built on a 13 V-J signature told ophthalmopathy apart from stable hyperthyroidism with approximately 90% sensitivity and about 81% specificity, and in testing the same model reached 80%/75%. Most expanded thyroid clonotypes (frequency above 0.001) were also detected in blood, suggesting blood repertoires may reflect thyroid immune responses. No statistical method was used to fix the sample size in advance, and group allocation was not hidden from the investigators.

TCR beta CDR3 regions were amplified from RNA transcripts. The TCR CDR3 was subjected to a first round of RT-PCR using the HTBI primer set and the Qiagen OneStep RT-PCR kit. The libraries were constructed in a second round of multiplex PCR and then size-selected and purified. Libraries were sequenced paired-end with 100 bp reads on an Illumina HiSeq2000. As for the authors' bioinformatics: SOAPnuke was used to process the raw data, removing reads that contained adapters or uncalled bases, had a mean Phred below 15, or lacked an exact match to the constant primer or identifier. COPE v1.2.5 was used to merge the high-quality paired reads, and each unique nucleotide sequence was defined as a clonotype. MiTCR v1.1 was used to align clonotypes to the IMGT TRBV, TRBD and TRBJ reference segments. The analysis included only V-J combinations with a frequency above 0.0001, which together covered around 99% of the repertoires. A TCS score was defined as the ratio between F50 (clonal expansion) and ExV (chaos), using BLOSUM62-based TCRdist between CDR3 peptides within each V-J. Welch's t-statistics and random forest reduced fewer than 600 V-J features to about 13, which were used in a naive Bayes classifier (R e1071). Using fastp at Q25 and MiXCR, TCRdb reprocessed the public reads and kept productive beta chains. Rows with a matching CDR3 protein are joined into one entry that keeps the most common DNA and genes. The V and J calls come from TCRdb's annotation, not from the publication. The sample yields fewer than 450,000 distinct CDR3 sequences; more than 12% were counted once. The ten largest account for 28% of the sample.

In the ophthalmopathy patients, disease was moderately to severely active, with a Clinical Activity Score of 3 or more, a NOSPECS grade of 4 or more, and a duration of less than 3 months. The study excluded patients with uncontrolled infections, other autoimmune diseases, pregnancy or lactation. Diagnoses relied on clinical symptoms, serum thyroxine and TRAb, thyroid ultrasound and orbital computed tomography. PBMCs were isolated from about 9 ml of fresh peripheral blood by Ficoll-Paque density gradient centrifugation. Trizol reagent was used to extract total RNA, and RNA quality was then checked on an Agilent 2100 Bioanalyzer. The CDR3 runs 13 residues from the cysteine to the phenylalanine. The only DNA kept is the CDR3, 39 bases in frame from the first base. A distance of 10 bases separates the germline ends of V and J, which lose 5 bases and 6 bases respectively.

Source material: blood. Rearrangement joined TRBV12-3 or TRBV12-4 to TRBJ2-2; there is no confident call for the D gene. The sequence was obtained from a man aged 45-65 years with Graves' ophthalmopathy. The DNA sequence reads TGTGCCAGCAGTCCCCCAATCCCCGGGGAGCTGTTTTTT. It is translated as CASSPPIPGELFF.